A selection of T cell receptor beta chains follows, all from one sample in a study of control samples from healthy donors and cancer patients. Generated by immunoSEQ multiplex PCR, the TCRdb table keeps only in-frame clones and is missing some. The sample has tens of thousands of clones; around nine tenths are singletons. The specimen was PBMCs. The receptors come from a man younger than 45 with colorectal cancer. Each CDR3 is given with its conserved first and last residue. D genes are given only for firm matches. Size is stated for part of the rows, as once, few or many counts, or as a class when the clone is expanded.

abundance	v_gene	j_gene	d_gene	CDR3nt	CDR3aa
-	TRBV5-4	TRBJ2-7	-	TGTGCCAGCAGTCGAGAGTTGGGGCACTCCTACGAGCAGTACTTC	CASSRELGHSYEQYF
-	TRBV6-5	TRBJ1-6	-	TGTGCCAGCAGAACCAACGCTAGAGATTCACCCCTCCACTTT	CASRTNARDSPLHF
-	TRBV18	TRBJ2-1	TRBD1	TGTGCCAGCTCGCCCTCGACAGGGGATATATCAAATGAGCAGTTCTTC	CASSPSTGDISNEQFF
-	TRBV3-1/TRBV3-2	TRBJ2-5	-	TGTGCCAGCAGCCCCCAACCCAGTCAAGAGACCCAGTACTTC	CASSPQPSQETQYF
once	TRBV7-8	TRBJ1-4	-	TGTGCCAGCAGCTTATCGGGGGCGACTAATGAAAAACTGTTTTTT	CASSLSGATNEKLFF
-	TRBV29-1	TRBJ1-1	-	TGCAGCGGCGAGGGGAGAGGCACTGAAGCTTTCTTT	CSGEGRGTEAFF
-	TRBV6-5	TRBJ2-3	-	TGTGCCAGCAGTTACAGGGGCACAGATACGCAGTATTTT	CASSYRGTDTQYF
-	TRBV4-3	TRBJ2-1	-	TGCGCCAGCAGCCAGAGCTGGACCGGGAATGAGCAGTTCTTC	CASSQSWTGNEQFF
-	TRBV5-4	TRBJ1-3	TRBD1	TGTGCCAGCAGCTTGGAGGGGGGACAGTACTCTGGAAACACCATATATTTT	CASSLEGGQYSGNTIYF
-	TRBV9	TRBJ1-5	-	TGTGCCAGCAGCACTGACAGTTCTCATCAGCCCCAGCATTTT	CASSTDSSHQPQHF
-	TRBV5-4	TRBJ1-2	-	TGTGCCAGCAGCTTGTTGGAGGGAGGCGGCTATGGCTACACCTTC	CASSLLEGGGYGYTF
once	TRBV7-2	TRBJ2-3	TRBD1	TGTGCCAGCACCCTTTTAGGGGGCAGCACAGATACGCAGTATTTT	CASTLLGGSTDTQYF
-	TRBV4-1	TRBJ2-5	TRBD1	TGCGCCAGCAGCCATTTTCAGGGGGCGCTTGAGACCCAGTACTTC	CASSHFQGALETQYF
-	TRBV24-1	TRBJ2-7	-	TGTGCCACCAATGATGGATACGAGCAGTACTTC	CATNDGYEQYF